This T cell receptor beta chain was obtained from a study of T cells expressing NK-cell markers. About the research overall: HCMV serostatus: seven of eight sequenced donors positive, one negative.

Germline V gene sequence: CDR1 KGHDR, CDR2 SFDVKD. This CDR3 has 14 residues. Reprocessing the 5' RACE reads, TCRdb reports a single entry for every CDR3 protein and omits DNA. In all, the sample yields 350,000 to 400,000 distinct CDR3 sequences. The clonotype was recovered from a woman between 50 and 59 years old in good health. Sequenced: blood T cells: a sorted CD56 or NKG2C T cell subset, CD4+ or CD8+ T cells, or bulk PBMC T cells (not recorded which). The rearrangement uses TRBV24-1 and TRBJ2-3; TCRdb's D call, TRBD1, is unchecked because there is no DNA. This CDR3 is CATSDFRGPDTQYF.